This T cell receptor (beta chain) was found in a study of blood T cell repertoires in COVID-19. Turning to the study itself: Researchers got acute and convalescent COVID-19 samples from the United States, Italy and Spain.

The CDR3 extends over 15 amino acids. Trimming took 3 bases from V and 6 from J; bases not matched to a gene: 8. Germline CDR1 is SGHTS and CDR2 is YDEGEE. In the source study's methods: Scientists estimated how many nucleated cells there were by amplifying reference gene primers. TCRdb's table, derived via immunoSEQ multiplex PCR, lists solely in-frame clones and lacks some. For V, J and clone size, that table is used; D and trimming come from the DNA. The table includes some 98,000 clones, 82% detected once. This clone was detected a few times. Sequences were obtained from peripheral blood. This rearrangement joins TRBV5-8 to TRBJ2-2; 7 bases match TRBD1. This receptor was identified in a man in his 70s with active or convalescent COVID-19. The CDR3 loop is CASSSERQGPGELFF. Here the CDR3 DNA reads TGTGCCAGCAGCTCGGAAAGACAGGGTCCCGGGGAGCTGTTTTTT.